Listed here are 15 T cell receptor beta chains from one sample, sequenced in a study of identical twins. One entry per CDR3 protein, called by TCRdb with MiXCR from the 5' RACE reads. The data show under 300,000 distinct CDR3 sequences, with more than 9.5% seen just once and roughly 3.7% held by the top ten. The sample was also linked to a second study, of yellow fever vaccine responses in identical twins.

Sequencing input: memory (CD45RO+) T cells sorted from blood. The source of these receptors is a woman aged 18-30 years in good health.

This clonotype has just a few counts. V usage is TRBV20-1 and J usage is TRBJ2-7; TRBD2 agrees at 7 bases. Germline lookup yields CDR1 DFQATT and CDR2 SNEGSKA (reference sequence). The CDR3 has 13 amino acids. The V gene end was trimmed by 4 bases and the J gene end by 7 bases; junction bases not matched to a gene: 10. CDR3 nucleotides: TGCAGTGCTAAGCCCGGGACTACCCGAGAGCAGTACTTC. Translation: CSAKPGTTREQYF.

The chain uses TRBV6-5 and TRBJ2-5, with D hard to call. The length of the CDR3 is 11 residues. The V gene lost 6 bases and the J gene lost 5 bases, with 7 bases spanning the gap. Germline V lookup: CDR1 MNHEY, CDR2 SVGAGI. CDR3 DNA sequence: TGTGCCAGCAGACACAGTGAGACCCAGTACTTC. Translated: CASRHSETQYF.

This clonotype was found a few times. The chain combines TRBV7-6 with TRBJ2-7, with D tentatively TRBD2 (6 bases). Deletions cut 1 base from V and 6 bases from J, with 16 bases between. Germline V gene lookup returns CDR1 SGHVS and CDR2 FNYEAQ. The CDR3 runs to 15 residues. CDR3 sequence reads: CASSLGPGSLSEQYF. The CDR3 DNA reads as TGTGCCAGCAGCTTAGGGCCCGGGAGTCTCTCCGAGCAGTACTTC.

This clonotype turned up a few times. DNA of the CDR3: TGTGCCAGCAGCCCGGACAGGGTAGTCCCTTCCGAGCAGTACTTC. It codes for CASSPDRVVPSEQYF. The rearrangement links TRBV7-2 to TRBJ2-7, with 8 bases fitting TRBD1. The CDR3 loop spans 15 amino acids. Germline loops: CDR1 SGHTA, CDR2 FQGNSA. The ends lost 5 bases at V and 6 bases at J; junction bases unmatched: 12.

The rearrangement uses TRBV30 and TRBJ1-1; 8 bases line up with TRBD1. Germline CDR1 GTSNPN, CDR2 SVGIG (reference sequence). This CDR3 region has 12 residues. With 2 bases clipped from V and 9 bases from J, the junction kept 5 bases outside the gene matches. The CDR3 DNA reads TGTGCCTGGAGTCATACAGGGGGTAAAGCTTTCTTT. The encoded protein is CAWSHTGGKAFF.

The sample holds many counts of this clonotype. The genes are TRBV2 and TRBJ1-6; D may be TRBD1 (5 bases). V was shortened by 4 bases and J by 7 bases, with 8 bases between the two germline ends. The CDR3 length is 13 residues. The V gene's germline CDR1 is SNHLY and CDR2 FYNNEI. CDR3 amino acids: CASSGRVNSPLHF. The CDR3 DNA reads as TGTGCCAGCAGTGGCAGGGTCAATTCACCCCTCCACTTT. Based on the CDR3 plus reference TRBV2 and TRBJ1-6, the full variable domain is EPEVTQTPSHQVTQMGQEVILRCVPISNHLYFYWYRQILGQKVEFLVSFYNNEISEKSEIFDDQFSVERPDGSNFTLKIRSTKLEDSAMYFCASSGRVNSPLHFGNGTRLTVT.

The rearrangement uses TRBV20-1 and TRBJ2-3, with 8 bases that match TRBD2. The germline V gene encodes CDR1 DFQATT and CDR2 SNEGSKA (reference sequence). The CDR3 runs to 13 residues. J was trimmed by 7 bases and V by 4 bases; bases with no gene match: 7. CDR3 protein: CSAKGREEYTQYF. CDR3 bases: TGCAGTGCTAAGGGGCGGGAGGAATATACGCAGTATTTT.

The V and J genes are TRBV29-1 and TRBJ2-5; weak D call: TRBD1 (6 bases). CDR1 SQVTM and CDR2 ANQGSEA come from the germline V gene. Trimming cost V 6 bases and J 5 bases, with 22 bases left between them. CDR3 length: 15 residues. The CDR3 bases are TGCAGCGTGGGGACCGGGACATCTCATTCGGAGACCCAGTACTTC. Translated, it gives CSVGTGTSHSETQYF.

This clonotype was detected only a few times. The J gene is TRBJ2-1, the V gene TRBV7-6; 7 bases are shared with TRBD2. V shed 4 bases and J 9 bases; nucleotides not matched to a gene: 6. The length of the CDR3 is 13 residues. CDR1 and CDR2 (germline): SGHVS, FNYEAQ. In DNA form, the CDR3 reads TGTGCCAGCAGCTACCTCAGGGAGGGTGAGCAGTTCTTC. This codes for CASSYLREGEQFF.

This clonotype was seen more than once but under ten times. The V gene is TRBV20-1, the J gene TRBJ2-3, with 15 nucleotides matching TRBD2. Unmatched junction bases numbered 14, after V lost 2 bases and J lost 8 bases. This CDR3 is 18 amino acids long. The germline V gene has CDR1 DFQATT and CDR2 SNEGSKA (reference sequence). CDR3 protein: CSARLDGGTSGRSGTQYF. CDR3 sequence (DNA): TGCAGTGCTAGACTAGATGGGGGGACTAGCGGGAGGAGTGGTACGCAGTATTTT.

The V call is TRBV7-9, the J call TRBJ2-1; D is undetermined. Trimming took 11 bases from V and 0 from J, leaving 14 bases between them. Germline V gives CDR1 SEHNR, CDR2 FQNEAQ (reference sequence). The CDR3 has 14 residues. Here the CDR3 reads CAVTADSSYNEQFF. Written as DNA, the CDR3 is TGTGCCGTGACGGCGGATAGCTCCTACAATGAGCAGTTCTTC.

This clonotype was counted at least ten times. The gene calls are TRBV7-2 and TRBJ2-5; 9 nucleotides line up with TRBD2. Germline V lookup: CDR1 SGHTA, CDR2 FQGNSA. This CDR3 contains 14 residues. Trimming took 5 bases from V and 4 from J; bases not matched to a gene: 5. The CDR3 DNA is TGTGCCAGCAGCCTAAGCGGGGGGTCAGAGACCCAGTACTTC. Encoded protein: CASSLSGGSETQYF.

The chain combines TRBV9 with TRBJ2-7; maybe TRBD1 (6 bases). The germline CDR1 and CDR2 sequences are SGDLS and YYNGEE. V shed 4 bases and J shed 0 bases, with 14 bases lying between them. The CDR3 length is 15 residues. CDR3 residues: CASSLSDRSSYEQYF. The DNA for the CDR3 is TGTGCCAGCAGCCTATCGGACAGAAGCTCCTACGAGCAGTACTTC.

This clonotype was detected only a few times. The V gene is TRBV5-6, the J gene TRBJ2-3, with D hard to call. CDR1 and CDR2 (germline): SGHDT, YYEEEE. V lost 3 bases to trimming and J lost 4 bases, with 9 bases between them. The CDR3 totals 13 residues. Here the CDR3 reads CASSWRRSDTQYF. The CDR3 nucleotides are TGTGCCAGCAGCTGGCGACGGTCAGATACGCAGTATTTT. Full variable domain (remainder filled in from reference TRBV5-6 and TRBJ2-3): DAGVTQSPTHLIKTRGQQVTLRCSPKSGHDTVSWYQQALGQGPQFIFQYYEEEERQRGNFPDRFSGHQFPNYSSELNVNALLLGDSALYLCASSWRRSDTQYFGPGTRLTVL.

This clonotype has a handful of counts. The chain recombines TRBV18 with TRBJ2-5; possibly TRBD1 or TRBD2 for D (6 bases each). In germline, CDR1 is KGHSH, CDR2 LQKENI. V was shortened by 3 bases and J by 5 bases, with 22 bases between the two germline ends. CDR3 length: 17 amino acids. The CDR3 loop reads CASSPLVGGGLMETQYF. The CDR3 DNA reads TGTGCCAGCTCACCGCTTGTAGGAGGGGGGCTGATGGAGACCCAGTACTTC. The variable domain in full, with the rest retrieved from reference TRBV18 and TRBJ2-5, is NAGVMQNPRHLVRRRGQEARLRCSPMKGHSHVYWYRQLPEEGLKFMVYLQKENIIDESGMPKERFSAEFPKEGPSILRIQQVVRGDSAAYFCASSPLVGGGLMETQYFGPGTRLLVL.